A selection of T cell receptor beta chains follows, all from one sample in a study of blood T cell repertoires in COVID-19. Only in-frame clones appear in the TCRdb table, and some are missing; sequencing was by immunoSEQ multiplex PCR. The sample shows hundreds of thousands of clones, about 89% of them seen only once. Sample: PBMCs or T cells enriched from blood (not recorded which). Receptors originate from a woman aged 30 to 39 who had recovered from COVID-19. CDR3s include the opening cysteine and the closing phenylalanine or tryptophan. A D gene is named only where the DNA matches it firmly. Size tells how often a clone was seen (once, few, many) or the class of an expanded clone, and some rows leave it out.

d_call clone_size j_call v_call cdr3_aa cdr3_nt
- once TRBJ2-7 TRBV7-6 CASSLDVAVSYEQYF TGTGCCAGCAGCTTAGACGTGGCAGTGTCCTACGAGCAGTACTTC
- - TRBJ1-1 TRBV2 CASSEKGRAAEAFF TGTGCCAGCAGTGAGAAGGGGCGCGCGGCTGAAGCTTTCTTT
TRBD2 - TRBJ2-1 TRBV25-1 CASSETGTSGLNEQFF TGTGCCAGCAGTGAAACCGGGACTAGCGGGTTGAATGAGCAGTTCTTC
TRBD2 - TRBJ2-1 TRBV19 CASSRLADYNEQFF TGTGCCAGTAGTAGACTAGCAGATTACAATGAGCAGTTCTTC
TRBD2 - TRBJ2-1 TRBV9 CASSPRLAGNEQFF TGTGCCAGCAGCCCTAGACTAGCGGGGAATGAGCAGTTCTTC
TRBD1 - TRBJ1-4 TRBV5-1 CASSPTGRVNEKLFF TGCGCCAGCAGCCCGACAGGGCGGGTTAATGAAAAACTGTTTTTT
TRBD1 - TRBJ1-1 TRBV28 CASSFTGGAEAFF TGTGCCAGCAGTTTCACAGGGGGCGCTGAAGCTTTCTTT
TRBD1 - TRBJ2-7 TRBV7-9 CASTEGQGSYEQYF TGTGCCAGCACCGAAGGACAGGGCTCCTACGAGCAGTACTTC
TRBD2 - TRBJ2-7 TRBV19 CASSIRASGNYEQYF TGTGCCAGTAGTATACGAGCTAGCGGAAACTACGAGCAGTACTTC
TRBD2 - TRBJ2-7 TRBV4-3 CASSQSLRGASGITYEQYF TGCGCCAGCAGCCAATCCCTCCGGGGGGCTAGCGGGATTACCTACGAGCAGTACTTC
TRBD1 - TRBJ2-1 TRBV9 CASAPEGQGNNEQFF TGTGCCAGCGCTCCCGAGGGACAGGGAAACAATGAGCAGTTCTTC
- - TRBJ1-2 TRBV2 CASTTGPIYGYTF TGTGCCAGCACGACAGGACCCATCTATGGCTACACCTTC
- - TRBJ1-2 TRBV29-1 CSVGQGNYGYTF TGCAGCGTTGGGCAGGGGAATTATGGCTACACCTTC
- - TRBJ2-2 TRBV9 CASSVASRDTGELFF TGTGCCAGCAGCGTAGCCTCCCGCGACACCGGGGAGCTGTTTTTT
- - TRBJ1-5 TRBV28 CASNFGGVRQPQHF TGTGCCAGCAATTTCGGGGGGGTAAGGCAGCCCCAGCATTTT
- - TRBJ2-3 TRBV7-9 CASSSASKTGTSTDTQYF TGTGCCAGCAGCTCAGCCAGCAAAACCGGGACTAGCACAGATACGCAGTATTTT
TRBD1 - TRBJ2-7 TRBV2 CASSKQGAIYEQYF TGTGCCAGCAGTAAACAGGGGGCTATCTACGAGCAGTACTTC
TRBD2 - TRBJ2-1 TRBV28 CASSLRVGSGRAREQFF TGTGCCAGCAGTTTAAGAGTGGGTAGCGGGAGGGCCCGTGAGCAGTTCTTC
- - TRBJ2-7 TRBV27 CASRFRVYYEQYF TGTGCCAGCCGGTTCAGGGTATACTACGAGCAGTACTTC
TRBD2 once TRBJ2-2 TRBV7-8 CASRPAGGTMVTGELFF TGTGCCAGCAGACCCGCGGGGGGGACAATGGTAACCGGGGAGCTGTTTTTT
TRBD1 - TRBJ1-2 TRBV6-5 CASRGGENYGYTF TGTGCCAGTCGAGGGGGCGAGAACTATGGCTACACCTTC
- - TRBJ1-2 TRBV5-4 CASSHPDSLSFGYTF TGTGCCAGCAGCCACCCAGACAGTCTTAGCTTCGGCTACACCTTC
TRBD2 - TRBJ2-3 TRBV7-2 CASRQTSGRTDTQYF TGTGCCAGCAGGCAGACTAGCGGGAGGACAGATACGCAGTATTTT
TRBD2 - TRBJ2-1 TRBV4-2 CASSEMGSGRNQFF TGTGCCAGCAGCGAAATGGGCAGCGGGAGGAACCAGTTCTTC
TRBD2 - TRBJ2-1 TRBV5-5 CASSKYELAVSSYNEQFF TGTGCCAGCAGCAAATATGAGCTAGCGGTGAGCTCCTACAATGAGCAGTTCTTC
TRBD2 - TRBJ2-1 TRBV7-9 CASSLTPLLAASSYNEQFF TGTGCCAGCAGCTTAACGCCCTTACTAGCGGCCAGCTCCTACAATGAGCAGTTCTTC
- - TRBJ2-1 TRBV3-1/TRBV3-2 CASSRSAPSYNEQFF TGTGCCAGCAGCCGCAGCGCGCCCTCCTACAATGAGCAGTTCTTC
TRBD1 - TRBJ2-2 TRBV5-1 CASSFMGQANTGELFF TGCGCCAGCAGCTTTATGGGACAGGCGAACACCGGGGAGCTGTTTTTT
TRBD1 once TRBJ1-1 TRBV5-6 CASREDRGTEAFF TGTGCCAGCAGGGAGGACAGGGGGACTGAAGCTTTCTTT
TRBD1 - TRBJ1-4 TRBV7-2 CASSFSGTGGWMTNEKLFF TGTGCCAGCAGCTTTTCCGGGACAGGGGGCTGGATGACTAATGAAAAACTGTTTTTT
- once TRBJ2-1 TRBV4-2 CASSPRGGTNEQFF TGTGCCAGCAGCCCCCGAGGTGGGACTAATGAGCAGTTCTTC
- - TRBJ1-6 TRBV3-1/TRBV3-2 CASSQDRISPLHF TGTGCCAGCAGCCAAGACAGAATTTCACCCCTCCACTTT
- - TRBJ1-1 TRBV19 CASSIGAGWGTEAFF TGTGCCAGTAGTATTGGGGCAGGGTGGGGCACTGAAGCTTTCTTT
TRBD1 - TRBJ1-2 TRBV28 CASNNPTGVRLYGYTF TGTGCCAGCAACAATCCTACAGGGGTGCGGCTCTATGGCTACACCTTC
- - TRBJ1-3 TRBV30 CAWGQGGEGNTIYF TGTGCCTGGGGCCAAGGAGGGGAGGGAAACACCATATATTTT
TRBD2 - TRBJ2-7 TRBV28 CASSPLAGGYYEQYF TGTGCCAGCAGCCCACTAGCGGGGGGATACTACGAGCAGTACTTC
- - TRBJ2-7 TRBV29-1 CSVDLLGGDEQYF TGCAGCGTTGATCTTCTGGGGGGAGACGAGCAGTACTTC
- - TRBJ2-5 TRBV5-1 CASSLEERRETQYF TGCGCCAGCAGCTTGGAGGAGCGGAGAGAGACCCAGTACTTC
TRBD2 - TRBJ2-1 TRBV2 CASSELAGRVEQFF TGTGCCAGCAGTGAACTAGCGGGGAGGGTTGAGCAGTTCTTC
- - TRBJ2-7 TRBV7-9 CASSLSVHEQYF TGTGCCAGCAGCTTATCTGTCCACGAGCAGTACTTC
TRBD1 - TRBJ1-5 TRBV25-1 CASSRTGRLSNQPQHF TGTGCCAGCAGTCGGACAGGGAGGTTGAGCAATCAGCCCCAGCATTTT
TRBD2 - TRBJ2-7 TRBV5-6 CASTLAGEAREQYF TGTGCCAGTACGCTAGCGGGAGAAGCTCGGGAGCAGTACTTC
TRBD1 - TRBJ1-2 TRBV11-2 CASTWTGNYYGYTF TGTGCCAGCACCTGGACAGGGAATTACTATGGCTACACCTTC
- - TRBJ2-5 TRBV6-5 CASTQVGRGEETQYF TGTGCCAGCACCCAAGTTGGCAGGGGCGAAGAGACCCAGTACTTC
- few TRBJ2-4 TRBV4-3 CASSQDHREMNIQYF TGCGCCAGCAGCCAAGATCACAGGGAAATGAACATTCAGTACTTC
TRBD1 - TRBJ1-1 TRBV19 CASSVSGGVTEAFF TGTGCCAGTAGTGTATCAGGGGGCGTCACTGAAGCTTTCTTT
TRBD1 - TRBJ1-2 TRBV28 CASTSGTGGANYGYTF TGTGCCAGCACCTCCGGTACAGGGGGCGCGAACTATGGCTACACCTTC
TRBD1 - TRBJ1-4 TRBV28 CASSKRTGRMSEKLFF TGTGCCAGCAGTAAAAGGACAGGGAGGATGAGTGAAAAACTGTTTTTT
- - TRBJ2-7 TRBV24-1 CATSDSGQPGQYF TGTGCCACCAGTGATTCCGGACAGCCCGGGCAGTACTTC
- - TRBJ2-1 TRBV25-1 CASSYLDIVSYNEQFF TGTGCCAGCAGCTATCTAGATATTGTCTCCTACAATGAGCAGTTCTTC
TRBD2 - TRBJ2-1 TRBV28 CASSPRWSKSGSLHDEQFF TGTGCCAGCAGCCCCCGGTGGTCAAAGAGCGGGAGCTTACACGATGAGCAGTTCTTC
- - TRBJ1-4 TRBV5-4 CASSGAGEKLFF TGTGCCAGCAGCGGCGCAGGGGAAAAACTGTTTTTT
- - TRBJ1-2 TRBV6-5 CASSYKLSAYGYTF TGTGCCAGCAGTTACAAATTAAGCGCATATGGCTACACCTTC
- once TRBJ2-1 TRBV10-3 CAIRGLEGYNEQFF TGTGCCATCCGGGGACTGGAGGGGTACAATGAGCAGTTCTTC
- - TRBJ2-6 TRBV28 CASSPIQYSGANVLTF TGTGCCAGCAGTCCCATTCAGTACTCTGGGGCCAACGTCCTGACTTTC
- - TRBJ2-3 TRBV4-1 CASSRIVTDTQYF TGCGCCAGCAGTCGAATAGTCACAGATACGCAGTATTTT
- - TRBJ1-5 TRBV7-2 CASSLSGGYSNQPQHF TGTGCCAGCAGCTTATCGGGAGGCTATAGCAATCAGCCCCAGCATTTT
- - TRBJ2-7 TRBV6-2/TRBV6-3 CASSYLSPNESLPYEQYF TGTGCCAGCAGTTACCTATCGCCCAACGAATCACTTCCTTACGAGCAGTACTTC
- once TRBJ1-3 TRBV19 CASSTEGSGLSGNTIYF TGTGCCAGTAGTACCGAGGGCTCCGGGCTCTCTGGAAACACCATATATTTT